These 17 T cell receptor beta chains share one sample of origin, sequenced in a study of T cell responses to AZD1222 COVID-19 vaccine. Data came from immunoSEQ multiplex PCR; TCRdb stores just in-frame clones and leaves some out. Of around 110,000 clones in the sample, almost 90% were seen once. Material: peripheral blood, obtained on day 0 of AZD1222 vaccination. The receptors originated from an adult in good health.

V gene TRBV5-4 combines with J gene TRBJ1-1, with unresolved D. The length of the CDR3 is 15 residues. The germline V and J ends were trimmed by 0 bases and 0 bases, with 9 bases remaining between them. Germline lookup yields CDR1 SGHNT and CDR2 YYREEE (reference sequence). The CDR3 DNA follows: TGTGCCAGCAGCTTGGACCCAGGTTTGAACACTGAAGCTTTCTTT. Translation gives CASSLDPGLNTEAFF.

V gene TRBV28 combines with J gene TRBJ1-1; 11 bases fit TRBD1. V was clipped by 2 bases and J by 3 bases; unmatched bases: 5. CDR3 length: 16 residues. Germline V lookup: CDR1 MDHEN, CDR2 SYDVKM. The CDR3 loop is CASSLGDRGGDTEAFF. The CDR3 bases are TGTGCCAGCAGTTTAGGGGACAGGGGGGGAGACACTGAAGCTTTCTTT.

V gene TRBV27 combines with J gene TRBJ1-1, with a possible D match to TRBD1 (5 bases). CDR1 is MNHEY, CDR2 SMNVEV, per germline (reference sequence). This CDR3 has 14 amino acids. The germline V and J ends were trimmed by 3 bases and 4 bases, with 12 bases remaining between them. CDR3 sequence (DNA): TGTGCCAGCAGTTTTTGGGGGAAGGGCACTGAAGCTTTCTTT. Translating it yields CASSFWGKGTEAFF.

In its sample, this clone was seen once. This chain uses TRBV11-2 with TRBJ1-2, with TRBD1 as a possible D gene (6 bases). Trimming removed 5 bases from V and 4 bases from J, with 14 bases in between. Per germline, CDR1 SGHAT and CDR2 FQNNGV. There are 14 residues in the CDR3. This CDR3 is CASSPQGNSYGYTF. The CDR3 bases are TGTGCCAGCAGCCCGCAGGGGAATTCCTATGGCTACACCTTC. The whole variable domain, remainder taken from reference TRBV11-2 and TRBJ1-2, is EAGVAQSPRYKIIEKRQSVAFWCNPISGHATLYWYQQILGQGPKLLIQFQNNGVVDDSQLPKDRFSAERLKGVDSTLKIQPAKLEDSAVYLCASSPQGNSYGYTFGSGTRLTVV.

V and J are TRBV6-1 and TRBJ1-5, with D maybe TRBD1 (6 bases). V was pared by 5 bases and J by 7 bases, with 12 bases between. The CDR3 runs to 13 residues. CDR1 is MNHNS and CDR2 is SASEGT in the germline V gene. The CDR3 DNA is TGTGCCAGCAGTCAACAGGGTCAACAGCCCCAGCATTTT. Translation: CASSQQGQQPQHF.

The rearrangement joins TRBV30 to TRBJ1-2; TRBD1 agrees at 9 bases. The V gene's germline CDR1 is GTSNPN and CDR2 SVGIG (reference sequence). V was clipped by 5 bases and J by 8 bases; unmatched bases: 6. The CDR3 is made up of 12 amino acids. CDR3 residues: CAWATGGRGYTF. CDR3 sequence (DNA): TGTGCCTGGGCCACAGGGGGCCGGGGCTACACCTTC.

The chain uses TRBV28 and TRBJ2-1; D is unresolved. The CDR3 has 14 residues. Trimming pared 1 base from V and 2 bases from J, leaving 6 bases between. Germline V gene sequence: CDR1 MDHEN, CDR2 SYDVKM. CDR3 nucleotide sequence: TGTGCCAGCAGTTTATCGGCTACCTACAATGAGCAGTTCTTC. Amino acid sequence: CASSLSATYNEQFF.

The CDR3 protein is CASSEFQDSYEQYF. The CDR3 nucleotides are TGCGCCAGCAGTGAGTTCCAGGATTCCTACGAGCAGTACTTC. The V call is TRBV10-1, the J call TRBJ2-7; D ambiguous. Trimming removed 1 base from V and 1 base from J, with 8 bases in between. The CDR3 length is 14 residues. In germline, CDR1 is WNHNN, CDR2 SYGVQD (reference sequence).

This clone came up once. The chain uses TRBV28 and TRBJ1-5; perhaps TRBD1 as D (5 bases). Trimming left V 6 bases short and J 2 bases short, with 11 bases between. Germline V gene data show CDR1 as MDHEN and CDR2 as SYDVKM. The CDR3 totals 14 residues. The CDR3 DNA reads as TGTGCCAGCAGGCTGGGACGGCGCAATCAGCCCCAGCATTTT. Translation gives CASRLGRRNQPQHF.

V and J are TRBV9 and TRBJ2-1; D gene ambiguous. Germline V gene data show CDR1 as SGDLS and CDR2 as YYNGEE. Trimming pared 2 bases from V and 6 bases from J, leaving 6 bases between. This CDR3 is built from 12 residues. CDR3 region: CASSVWGNEQFF. DNA for the CDR3: TGTGCCAGCAGCGTTTGGGGCAATGAGCAGTTCTTC.

This chain's CDR3 is CASSQSYTDTQYF. CDR3 DNA sequence: TGTGCCAGCAGCCAATCTTACACAGATACGCAGTATTTT. The V call is TRBV16, the J call TRBJ2-3; no definite D call. Germline CDR1 reads KGHSY; CDR2 reads FQNENV. The V and J ends lost 0 bases and 2 bases respectively, with 3 bases between them. The CDR3 has 13 amino acids. Full variable domain (remainder filled in from reference TRBV16 and TRBJ2-3): GEEVAQTPKHLVRGEGQKAKLYCAPIKGHSYVFWYQQVLKNEFKFLISFQNENVFDETGMPKERFSAKCLPNSPCSLEIQATKLEDSAVYFCASSQSYTDTQYFGPGTRLTVL.

V usage is TRBV27 and J usage is TRBJ2-6; unclear D gene. V dropped 6 bases and J dropped 4 bases, with 7 bases sitting between them. In germline, CDR1 is MNHEY, CDR2 SMNVEV (reference sequence). The CDR3 has 13 residues. The CDR3 loop is CASSPIGANVLTF. The CDR3 DNA reads as TGTGCCAGCAGCCCTATCGGGGCCAACGTCCTGACTTTC.

The CDR3 spells CASSGGLAVIYEQYF. The CDR3 DNA sequence: TGTGCCAGTAGTGGGGGACTAGCGGTGATCTACGAGCAGTACTTC. The V call is TRBV19, the J call TRBJ2-7, with 11 positions matching TRBD2. This CDR3 comprises 15 residues. The V gene's germline CDR1 is LNHDA and CDR2 SQIVND (reference sequence). V lost 5 bases to trimming and J lost 3 bases; unmatched junction nucleotides: 6. The whole variable domain, filled in from reference TRBV19 and TRBJ2-7, reads DGGITQSPKYLFRKEGQNVTLSCEQNLNHDAMYWYRQDPGQGLRLIYYSQIVNDFQKGDIAEGYSVSREKKESFPLTVTSAQKNPTAFYLCASSGGLAVIYEQYFGPGTRLTVT.

V and J are TRBV7-2 and TRBJ1-5; TRBD1 agrees at 10 bases. This CDR3 has 14 residues. Germline-derived CDR1 and CDR2 are SGHTA and FQGNSA. The V gene end was trimmed by 4 bases and the J gene end by 7 bases; junction bases not matched to a gene: 4. DNA for the CDR3: TGTGCCAGCAGCTCGACAGGGGGCGCCCAGCCCCAGCATTTT. It codes for CASSSTGGAQPQHF.

This sequence joins TRBV5-1 and TRBJ1-1; TRBD1 is a possible D gene (5 bases). Looked up from germline, CDR1 is SGHRS and CDR2 is YFSETQ. Trimming took 5 bases from V and 1 from J, leaving 12 bases between them. This CDR3 has 14 amino acids. In DNA, the CDR3 is TGCGCCAGCAGTCCCAGGGCAGGGAACACTGAAGCTTTCTTT. It yields the protein CASSPRAGNTEAFF.

J is TRBJ2-7 and V is TRBV11-2, with D possibly TRBD2 on 5 matching bases. From germline, CDR1 is SGHAT and CDR2 FQNNGV. The CDR3 runs to 17 residues. Trimming left V 5 bases short and J 2 bases short, with 22 bases between. The CDR3 loop reads CASSPLRRSGRPYEQYF. In DNA, the CDR3 is TGTGCCAGCAGCCCTCTTCGTCGGAGCGGAAGGCCCTACGAGCAGTACTTC.

This clone was detected once. V usage is TRBV19 and J usage is TRBJ1-1; no clear D. Germline CDR1 and CDR2: LNHDA and SQIVND (reference sequence). Trimming pared 0 bases from V and 7 bases from J, leaving 6 bases between. This CDR3 spans 12 amino acids. DNA for the CDR3: TGTGCCAGTAGTATAGATAGCATTGAAGCTTTCTTT. It codes for CASSIDSIEAFF.